A selection of T cell receptor beta chains follows, all from one sample in a study of blood T cell repertoires in COVID-19. TCRdb's copy holds only in-frame clones and misses some; the assay was immunoSEQ multiplex PCR. Of roughly 280,000 clones in the sample, 80% to 85% were seen once. What was sequenced was peripheral blood. The receptors stem from a man in his 60s with acute or convalescent COVID-19. Each CDR3 is given with its conserved first and last residue. The D gene is left open where the match is weak. A clone size is listed for some rows: how often the clone was seen (once, few, many), or a class if it is expanded.

TRBV5-1	few	TRBD2	TRBJ2-7	TGCGCCAGCAGCTTGGGAGGGCTGCTAGCGGGAAGTTACGAGCAGTACTTC	CASSLGGLLAGSYEQYF
TRBV5-1	few	TRBD1	TRBJ1-1	TGCGCCAGCAGCAGCCAGGGACAGCCGAACACTGAAGCTTTCTTT	CASSSQGQPNTEAFF
TRBV7-2	NA	NA	TRBJ2-1	TGTGCCAGCAGCTTAGCGTTTCTTTCCGACAATGAGCAGTTCTTC	CASSLAFLSDNEQFF
TRBV29-1	NA	NA	TRBJ1-2	TGCAGCGTTAGGGAGGGGAGCTATGGCTACACCTTC	CSVREGSYGYTF
TRBV5-1	NA	TRBD1	TRBJ1-2	TGCGCCAGCAGCCCCGGGACAGGGTATCATGGCTACACCTTC	CASSPGTGYHGYTF
TRBV11-1	NA	NA	TRBJ1-2	TGTGCCAGCAGCTTAACCCCCAGGGAAAACTATGGCTACACCTTC	CASSLTPRENYGYTF
TRBV3-1/TRBV3-2	NA	TRBD2	TRBJ2-1	TGTGCCAGCAGCCAGGGACTAGCGGACTACAATGAGCAGTTCTTC	CASSQGLADYNEQFF
TRBV6-5	NA	TRBD1	TRBJ1-5	TGTGCCAGCAGGGGACAGGCGCTCAATCAGCCCCAGCATTTT	CASRGQALNQPQHF
TRBV9	NA	TRBD1	TRBJ2-7	TGTGCCAGCAGCGGGACAGGGACGGGGTACGAGCAGTACTTC	CASSGTGTGYEQYF
TRBV19	NA	NA	TRBJ2-3	TGTGCCAGTACTTCAACAGTTGAAACCCACGCAGATACGCAGTATTTT	CASTSTVETHADTQYF
TRBV7-8	NA	TRBD2	TRBJ2-7	TGTGCCAGCAGCTTAGACAGAGCGGGGATCTACGAGCAGTACTTC	CASSLDRAGIYEQYF
TRBV10-3	NA	TRBD1	TRBJ1-1	TGTGCCATCTGGGGACAGGGCGGCACTGAAGCTTTCTTT	CAIWGQGGTEAFF
TRBV18	NA	NA	TRBJ2-7	TGTGCCAGCTCCCCAAGCAGGGGTGGGTACGAGCAGTACTTC	CASSPSRGGYEQYF
TRBV5-1	NA	TRBD2	TRBJ2-5	TGCGCCAGCAGCTTTGCGGGAGGGCCGGAGGCCCAGTACTTC	CASSFAGGPEAQYF
TRBV7-9	NA	NA	TRBJ1-2	TGTGCCAGCAGCTTAGAGGCGGGGAGCTCTGGCTACACCTTC	CASSLEAGSSGYTF
TRBV11-2	NA	TRBD1	TRBJ2-2	TGTGCCAGCAGCCGAGTAACCCAGGGGGCAATCGGGGAGCTGTTTTTT	CASSRVTQGAIGELFF
TRBV25-1	NA	NA	TRBJ2-7	TGTGCCAGCAGTATCTACTCGGGGAAGGATAAGAAGCAGTACTTC	CASSIYSGKDKKQYF
TRBV7-2	NA	NA	TRBJ2-3	TGTGCCAGCAGCCCCGGGATTCGCACAGATACGCAGTATTTT	CASSPGIRTDTQYF
TRBV9	NA	NA	TRBJ2-7	TGTGCCAGCAGCGTAGCAGCGACCCCCTACGAGCAGTACTTC	CASSVAATPYEQYF
TRBV11-2	NA	NA	TRBJ2-3	TGTGCCAGCAGCTTAGCCACTACTCTAGTATTTAATACAGATACGCAGTATTTT	CASSLATTLVFNTDTQYF
TRBV10-3	NA	NA	TRBJ2-3	TGTGCCATCAGTGTACAGCACCCTCCCACAGATACGCAGTATTTT	CAISVQHPPTDTQYF
TRBV27	NA	NA	TRBJ2-1	TGTGCCAGCAGTCCACAGGTTACCTCCTACAATGAGCAGTTCTTC	CASSPQVTSYNEQFF
TRBV29-1	NA	TRBD1	TRBJ2-1	TGCAGCGTTGAAGCCCGGACAGGAGGTGAGCAGTTCTTC	CSVEARTGGEQFF
TRBV2	NA	TRBD2	TRBJ2-1	TGTGCCACTACACCCTTATTAGCGGGAGGGTCTAATGAGCAGTTCTTC	CATTPLLAGGSNEQFF
TRBV3-1/TRBV3-2	once	NA	TRBJ1-4	TGTGCCAGCAGCCTCGGGAGTGAAAAACTGTTTTTT	CASSLGSEKLFF
TRBV2	NA	NA	TRBJ2-5	TGTGCCAGCAAACCCCCAGGGGCGGTCGGGGAGACCCAGTACTTC	CASKPPGAVGETQYF
TRBV20-1	NA	NA	TRBJ1-1	TGCAGTGCTAGACGGGTACCTGAAGCTTTCTTT	CSARRVPEAFF
TRBV9	NA	NA	TRBJ1-1	TGTGCCAGCAGCGTAGGAGTGTCCACTGAAGCTTTCTTT	CASSVGVSTEAFF
TRBV9	NA	TRBD2	TRBJ2-5	TGTGCCAGCAGCGGAGGGAGGGGAACTGGTGAGACCCAGTACTTC	CASSGGRGTGETQYF
TRBV6-5	NA	NA	TRBJ1-5	TGTGCCAGCAGTTACTCGAATTGGGGGGGCAATCAGCCCCAGCATTTT	CASSYSNWGGNQPQHF
TRBV5-4	few	TRBD1	TRBJ1-2	TGTGCCAGCAGCGACCTGACAGGGGCCTATGGCTACACCTTC	CASSDLTGAYGYTF
TRBV19	NA	NA	TRBJ2-5	TGTGCCAGTAGTATTGAAAGGGGGGAGACCCAGTACTTC	CASSIERGETQYF
TRBV19	NA	TRBD2	TRBJ2-1	TGTGCCAGTACCCACCCGCTAGCGGGGGGGGTAAATGAGCAGTTCTTC	CASTHPLAGGVNEQFF
TRBV3-1/TRBV3-2	NA	TRBD1	TRBJ1-6	TGTGCCAGCAGCCAAGACCGACAGGGCCTAGGGTCACCCCTCCACTTT	CASSQDRQGLGSPLHF
TRBV28	NA	NA	TRBJ1-3	TGTGCCAGCAGTTGGCAGGGGATCACTGGAAACACCATATATTTT	CASSWQGITGNTIYF
TRBV5-4	NA	NA	TRBJ2-7	TGTGCCAGCAGCTCAAATTCGCTAGAGCAGTACTTC	CASSSNSLEQYF
TRBV27	NA	NA	TRBJ1-1	TGTGCCAGCAGTTTAACTACTGAAAGCACTGAAGCTTTCTTT	CASSLTTESTEAFF
TRBV19	NA	TRBD1	TRBJ1-4	TGTGCCAGTAGTACTCCAGGGACAGGCGGAAAACTGTTTTTT	CASSTPGTGGKLFF
TRBV20-1	NA	TRBD1	TRBJ1-3	TGCAGTGCTAGTGAGGGACAGGGTAGAAACACCATATATTTT	CSASEGQGRNTIYF
TRBV2	NA	NA	TRBJ1-5	TGTGCCAGCAGTGAGGTGCAACTTAATCAGCCCCAGCATTTT	CASSEVQLNQPQHF
TRBV7-6	few	NA	TRBJ1-6	TGTGCCAGCAGCTCTAGGGAGGGTTCACCCCTCCACTTT	CASSSREGSPLHF
TRBV19	NA	NA	TRBJ1-1	TGTGCCAGTAGTACCCCATCAGGTATGGAAGCTTTCTTT	CASSTPSGMEAFF
TRBV28	NA	NA	TRBJ2-7	TGTGCCAGCAGTTTCTTCTCAGGACTCTACGAGCAGTACTTC	CASSFFSGLYEQYF
TRBV7-8	NA	TRBD2	TRBJ2-1	TGTGCCAGCAGCCCCGGACTAGCGGGATCCAGCTCCTACAATGAGCAGTTCTTC	CASSPGLAGSSSYNEQFF
TRBV21-1	NA	NA	TRBJ2-3	TGTGCCAGCAGCAACAAAAGTCGGACAGGGTGGGGCACAGATACGCAGTATTTT	CASSNKSRTGWGTDTQYF
TRBV2	NA	TRBD1	TRBJ2-5	TGTGCCAGCAGACTCAGGGGGTACCAAGAGACCCAGTACTTC	CASRLRGYQETQYF
TRBV5-1	NA	NA	TRBJ1-6	TGCGCCAGCAGCTTTGGGGGGGATTCACCCCTCCACTTT	CASSFGGDSPLHF
TRBV11-2	NA	TRBD1	TRBJ1-3	TGTGCCAGCAGCCTCCAGGGGGCCTCTGGAAACACCATATATTTT	CASSLQGASGNTIYF
TRBV6-5	NA	NA	TRBJ1-4	TGTGCCAGCAGGACGAGGGAGGCAACTAATGAAAAACTGTTTTTT	CASRTREATNEKLFF
TRBV10-1	NA	TRBD2	TRBJ2-5	TGCGCCAGCAGTGCGGGGGGACGGGCGTACCAAGAGACCCAGTACTTC	CASSAGGRAYQETQYF
TRBV5-6	NA	TRBD2	TRBJ2-1	TGTGCCAGCCAGCGGGAGTGGAGGAATGAGCAGTTCTTC	CASQREWRNEQFF
TRBV11-2	NA	TRBD2	TRBJ2-1	TGTGCCAGCAGCTCCGTTCGCGGGAGGCAATACAATGAGCAGTTCTTC	CASSSVRGRQYNEQFF
TRBV5-4	NA	NA	TRBJ2-5	TGTGCCAGCAGCTTGGCGGGAGTAGGAGAGACCCAGTACTTC	CASSLAGVGETQYF
TRBV6-5	NA	NA	TRBJ2-7	TGTGCCAGCAGTTACGGCGGAGGGTCCTACGAGCAGTACTTC	CASSYGGGSYEQYF
TRBV10-3	NA	NA	TRBJ2-3	TGTGCCATCAGGGGCTCTAGCACAGATACGCAGTATTTT	CAIRGSSTDTQYF
TRBV19	NA	NA	TRBJ2-7	TGTGCCAGTAGTTCCCCTGGGAGCAACGAGCAGTACTTC	CASSSPGSNEQYF
TRBV19	NA	NA	TRBJ2-1	TGTGCCAGTAGTATTGGGGGAGGCAATGAGCAGTTCTTC	CASSIGGGNEQFF
TRBV2	NA	NA	TRBJ2-3	TGTGCCAGCAGGCGGCGACTAGAGAGAGATACGCAGTATTTT	CASRRRLERDTQYF
TRBV6-2/TRBV6-3	NA	NA	TRBJ1-6	TGTGCCAGCAGTTACGCCAGGAATTCACCCCTCCACTTT	CASSYARNSPLHF